The rows below give T cell receptor beta chains drawn from one sample of a study of T cells in Graves' hyperthyroidism and ophthalmopathy. Using its own MiXCR run on the multiplex PCR reads, TCRdb lists one record per CDR3 protein. The sample carries more than 600,000 distinct CDR3 sequences, 16% recorded once. The sample consisted of blood. The receptors come from a man between 18 and 29 years old with Graves' hyperthyroidism. CDR3s include the opening cysteine and the closing phenylalanine or tryptophan. D genes are given only for firm matches. Some rows have no size entry. The others give once, few or many, or a class for an expanded clone.

D,size,J,V,CDR3,DNA
-,many,TRBJ2-7,TRBV12-3/TRBV12-4,CASTPAGTASYEQYF,TGTGCCAGCACCCCGGCCGGGACGGCGAGCTACGAGCAGTACTTC
TRBD2,many,TRBJ2-3,TRBV5-5,CASSVTSVTDTQYF,TGTGCCAGCAGCGTGACTAGCGTCACAGATACGCAGTATTTT
-,many,TRBJ2-6,TRBV30,CAWSAGGSSGANVLTF,TGTGCCTGGAGTGCGGGCGGTAGCTCTGGGGCCAACGTCCTGACTTTC
-,-,TRBJ2-1,TRBV12-3/TRBV12-4,CASTGTVSSYNEQFF,TGTGCCAGCACTGGGACGGTGAGCTCCTACAATGAGCAGTTCTTC
-,few,TRBJ1-5,TRBV28,CASSFRQYSNQPQHF,TGTGCCAGCAGTTTCAGACAGTATAGCAATCAGCCCCAGCATTTT
TRBD1,-,TRBJ2-1,TRBV16,CASSQSRTGRHNEQFF,TGTGCCAGCAGCCAATCCCGGACAGGGAGGCACAATGAGCAGTTCTTC
-,-,TRBJ1-1,TRBV7-2,CASSLGGGRGAFF,TGTGCCAGCAGCTTGGGGGGGGGTCGTGGAGCTTTCTTT
TRBD2,-,TRBJ2-2,TRBV4-3,CASSPEGGFGGELFF,TGCGCCAGCAGCCCTGAGGGAGGGTTCGGCGGGGAGCTGTTTTTT
-,many,TRBJ2-7,TRBV7-8,CASSFLEGEQYF,TGTGCCAGCAGCTTCCTCGAGGGCGAGCAGTACTTC
-,-,TRBJ2-1,TRBV28,CASSPAGTDYMNEQFF,TGTGCCAGCAGTCCAGCGGGGACAGACTATATGAATGAGCAGTTCTTC
-,few,TRBJ1-1,TRBV9,CASSPPGGGRETEAFF,TGTGCCAGCAGCCCCCCGGGGGGAGGGAGGGAAACTGAAGCTTTCTTT
TRBD2,few,TRBJ2-5,TRBV9,CASSEGGLAGQETQYF,TGTGCCAGCAGCGAGGGAGGACTAGCGGGGCAAGAGACCCAGTACTTC
TRBD1,many,TRBJ1-2,TRBV2,CASGPRGDGYTF,TGTGCCAGCGGTCCCAGGGGGGACGGCTACACCTTC
-,-,TRBJ2-7,TRBV5-1,CASSRIPSVGEQYF,TGCGCCAGCAGCCGGATACCTAGCGTAGGCGAGCAGTACTTC
-,many,TRBJ2-7,TRBV27,CATSGGPYEQYF,TGTGCCACCTCGGGCGGACCCTACGAGCAGTACTTC
TRBD2,-,TRBJ2-1,TRBV6-5,CASSYGGGPNEQFF,TGTGCCAGCAGTTACGGGGGAGGGCCGAATGAGCAGTTCTTC
TRBD1,many,TRBJ2-2,TRBV28,CASRQPQGAAGELFF,TGTGCCAGCAGGCAACCCCAGGGGGCGGCCGGGGAGCTGTTTTTT
TRBD1,many,TRBJ2-3,TRBV27,CASSLSGGAHSGQNTDTQYF,TGTGCCAGCAGTTTATCGGGTGGAGCGCACTCGGGACAGAACACAGATACGCAGTATTTT
TRBD2,-,TRBJ2-7,TRBV7-2,CASNSGQPGLVYEQYF,TGTGCCAGCAATTCGGGGCAACCGGGACTAGTCTACGAGCAGTACTTC
-,few,TRBJ1-2,TRBV28,CASSLFGNHYGYTF,TGTGCCAGCAGTTTATTCGGGAACCACTATGGCTACACCTTC
TRBD1,-,TRBJ2-1,TRBV28,CASSFPPPGGAPYNEQFF,TGTGCCAGCAGTTTCCCCCCCCCAGGGGGCGCCCCCTACAATGAGCAGTTCTTC
TRBD2,many,TRBJ2-1,TRBV18,CASSRVLAGEYNEQFF,TGTGCCAGCTCACGGGTACTAGCGGGAGAGTACAATGAGCAGTTCTTC
-,-,TRBJ2-7,TRBV25-1,CASSTSRDLYNEQYF,TGTGCCAGCTCTACCTCTAGAGATCTCTACAATGAGCAGTACTTC
TRBD1,many,TRBJ2-7,TRBV29-1,CSVWRTGTYEQYF,TGCAGCGTCTGGCGGACAGGAACTTACGAGCAGTACTTC
-,few,TRBJ2-1,TRBV6-2/TRBV6-3,CASSYLGQTYNEQFF,TGTGCCAGCAGTTACCTCGGACAGACTTACAATGAGCAGTTCTTC
-,-,TRBJ2-1,TRBV27,CASSLPGARNEQFF,TGTGCCAGCAGTTTACCCGGGGCGCGCAATGAGCAGTTCTTC
TRBD1,once,TRBJ2-5,TRBV4-1,CASSPVGQGSETQYF,TGCGCCAGCAGCCCCGTCGGACAGGGCAGCGAGACCCAGTACTTC
-,few,TRBJ2-7,TRBV11-3,CASSLGVRDEQYF,TGTGCCAGCAGCTTAGGGGTCAGGGACGAGCAGTACTTC
-,-,TRBJ1-2,TRBV3-1,CASSQAGAGGGYTF,TGTGCCAGCAGCCAAGCAGGGGCGGGAGGGGGCTACACCTTC
-,few,TRBJ2-1,TRBV18,CASSPQFPLFF,TGTGCCAGCTCACCTCAGTTTCCACTGTTCTTC
-,few,TRBJ1-5,TRBV19,CASSTQDGEPQHF,TGTGCCAGTAGTACCCAGGACGGGGAACCCCAGCATTTT
-,few,TRBJ2-5,TRBV7-9,CASSGLSRVQETQYF,TGTGCCAGCAGCGGCCTATCGCGGGTACAAGAGACCCAGTACTTC
TRBD2,once,TRBJ2-7,TRBV20-1,CSASPGLAGEQYF,TGCAGTGCTTCCCCGGGACTAGCGGGCGAGCAGTACTTC
-,few,TRBJ2-3,TRBV28,CASRPAVVADTQYF,TGTGCCAGTCGACCAGCCGTTGTGGCAGATACGCAGTATTTT
-,few,TRBJ1-2,TRBV10-3,CAISGTDTNYGYTF,TGTGCCATCAGTGGGACGGACACTAACTATGGCTACACCTTC
-,many,TRBJ1-1,TRBV6-2/TRBV6-3,CASSKRGNTEAFF,TGTGCCAGCAGTAAGAGGGGGAACACTGAAGCTTTCTTT
-,many,TRBJ2-7,TRBV6-2/TRBV6-3,CASSSPSSMQYF,TGTGCCAGCAGTTCCCCAAGCTCGATGCAGTACTTC
-,-,TRBJ1-4,TRBV7-9,CASSPWGAEEKLFF,TGTGCCAGCAGCCCCTGGGGGGCAGAAGAAAAACTGTTTTTT
-,few,TRBJ2-1,TRBV4-2,CASSQVIGRAYEQFF,TGTGCCAGCAGCCAAGTAATTGGGCGGGCCTATGAGCAGTTCTTC
-,few,TRBJ1-4,TRBV4-3,CASSPGGGAREKLFF,TGCGCCAGCAGCCCGGGGGGGGGGGCGCGAGAAAAACTGTTTTTT
TRBD1,many,TRBJ1-5,TRBV12-3/TRBV12-4,CASRETGLSNQPQHF,TGTGCCAGCAGAGAGACAGGGCTGAGCAATCAGCCCCAGCATTTT
TRBD1,many,TRBJ2-4,TRBV11-3,CASSERQGAKNIQYF,TGTGCCAGCAGCGAACGACAGGGAGCCAAAAACATTCAGTACTTC
TRBD2,few,TRBJ2-3,TRBV5-1,CATNVAGGADTQYF,TGCGCCACCAACGTAGCGGGAGGGGCAGATACGCAGTATTTT
TRBD1,many,TRBJ1-1,TRBV2,CASSLDRADTEAFF,TGTGCCAGCAGTTTGGACAGGGCGGACACTGAAGCTTTCTTT